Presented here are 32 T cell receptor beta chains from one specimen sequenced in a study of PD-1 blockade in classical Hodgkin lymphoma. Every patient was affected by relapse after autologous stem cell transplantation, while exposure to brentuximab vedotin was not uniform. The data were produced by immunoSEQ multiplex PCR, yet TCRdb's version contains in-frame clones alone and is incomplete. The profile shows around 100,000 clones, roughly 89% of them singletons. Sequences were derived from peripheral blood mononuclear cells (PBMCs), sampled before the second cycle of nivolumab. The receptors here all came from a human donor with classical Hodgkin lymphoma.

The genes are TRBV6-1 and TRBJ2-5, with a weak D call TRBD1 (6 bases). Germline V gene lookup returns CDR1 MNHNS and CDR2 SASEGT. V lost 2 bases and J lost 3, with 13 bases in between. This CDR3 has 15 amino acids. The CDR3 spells CASSEFRDRKETQYF. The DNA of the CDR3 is TGTGCCAGCAGTGAATTCCGAGACAGGAAAGAGACCCAGTACTTC.

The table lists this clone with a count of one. The CDR3 region has the DNA TGTGCCAGTAGTATTCGGCTAGCGGGGTCGGAAGATACGCAGTATTTT. It codes for CASSIRLAGSEDTQYF. The gene calls are TRBV19 and TRBJ2-3; 9 bases map to TRBD2. This CDR3 is built from 16 residues. CDR1 LNHDA and CDR2 SQIVND come from the germline V gene (reference sequence). The ends lost 3 bases at V and 5 bases at J; junction bases unmatched: 9. Full variable domain (remainder filled in from reference TRBV19 and TRBJ2-3): DGGITQSPKYLFRKEGQNVTLSCEQNLNHDAMYWYRQDPGQGLRLIYYSQIVNDFQKGDIAEGYSVSREKKESFPLTVTSAQKNPTAFYLCASSIRLAGSEDTQYFGPGTRLTVL.

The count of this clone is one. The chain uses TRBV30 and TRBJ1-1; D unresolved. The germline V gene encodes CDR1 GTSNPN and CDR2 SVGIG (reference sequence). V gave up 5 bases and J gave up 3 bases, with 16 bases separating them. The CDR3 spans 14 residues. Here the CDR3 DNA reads TGTGCCTGGGCGCCGGCGCGTCAGGACACTGAAGCTTTCTTT. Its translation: CAWAPARQDTEAFF.

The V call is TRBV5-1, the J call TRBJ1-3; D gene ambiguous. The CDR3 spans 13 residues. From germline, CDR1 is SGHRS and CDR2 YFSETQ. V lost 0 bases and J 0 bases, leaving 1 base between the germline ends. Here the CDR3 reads CASSLDSGNTIYF. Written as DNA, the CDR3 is TGCGCCAGCAGCTTGGACTCTGGAAACACCATATATTTT.

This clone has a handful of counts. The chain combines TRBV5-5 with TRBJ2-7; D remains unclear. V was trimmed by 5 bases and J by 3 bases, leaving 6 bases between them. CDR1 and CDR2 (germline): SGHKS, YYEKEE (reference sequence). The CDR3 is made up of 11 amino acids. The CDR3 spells CASRTSYEQYF. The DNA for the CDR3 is TGTGCCAGCAGAACAAGCTACGAGCAGTACTTC.

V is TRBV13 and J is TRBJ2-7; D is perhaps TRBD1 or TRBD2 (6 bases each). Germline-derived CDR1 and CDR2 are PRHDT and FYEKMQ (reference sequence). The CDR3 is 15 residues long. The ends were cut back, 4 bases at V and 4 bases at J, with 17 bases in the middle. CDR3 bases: TGTGCCAGCAGCTCTCTAAGACAGGAGGGGTACGAGCAGTACTTC. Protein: CASSSLRQEGYEQYF.

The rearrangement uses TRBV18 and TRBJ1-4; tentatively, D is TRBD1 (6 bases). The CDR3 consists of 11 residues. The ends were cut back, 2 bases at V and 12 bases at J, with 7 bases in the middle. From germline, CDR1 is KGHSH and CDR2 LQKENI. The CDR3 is CASSPSGELFF. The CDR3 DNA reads TGTGCCAGCTCACCATCAGGGGAACTGTTTTTT.

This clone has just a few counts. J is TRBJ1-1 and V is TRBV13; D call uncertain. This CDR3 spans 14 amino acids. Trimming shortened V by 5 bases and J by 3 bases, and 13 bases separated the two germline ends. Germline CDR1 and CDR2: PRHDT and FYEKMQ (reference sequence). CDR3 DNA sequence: TGTGCCAGCAGCCCGCCCAGTCGAGACACTGAAGCTTTCTTT. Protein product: CASSPPSRDTEAFF.

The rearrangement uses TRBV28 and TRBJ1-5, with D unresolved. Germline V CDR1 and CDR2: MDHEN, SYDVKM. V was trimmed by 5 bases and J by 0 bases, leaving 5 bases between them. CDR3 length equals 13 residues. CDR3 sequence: CASSRSSNQPQHF. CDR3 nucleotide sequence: TGTGCCAGCAGTCGTTCTAGCAATCAGCCCCAGCATTTT.

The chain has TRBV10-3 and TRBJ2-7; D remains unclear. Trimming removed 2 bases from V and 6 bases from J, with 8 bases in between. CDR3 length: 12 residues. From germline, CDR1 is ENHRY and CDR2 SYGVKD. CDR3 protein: CAISESTSEQYF. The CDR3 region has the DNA TGTGCCATCAGTGAGAGTACGTCCGAGCAGTACTTC.

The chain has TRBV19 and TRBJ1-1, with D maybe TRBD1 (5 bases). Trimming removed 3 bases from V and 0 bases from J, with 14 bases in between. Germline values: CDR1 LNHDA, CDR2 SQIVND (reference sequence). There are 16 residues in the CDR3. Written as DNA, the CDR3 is TGTGCCAGTAGTATGTTTGGGGCAGCATTGAACACTGAAGCTTTCTTT. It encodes CASSMFGAALNTEAFF.

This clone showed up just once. This CDR3 is CASSLWRDEQFF. The CDR3 DNA sequence: TGTGCCAGCAGCTTATGGCGGGATGAGCAGTTCTTC. V is TRBV7-2 and J is TRBJ2-1, with TRBD2 as a possible D gene (5 bases). Germline values: CDR1 SGHTA, CDR2 FQGNSA. The CDR3 covers 12 residues. V lost 2 bases and J 8 bases, leaving 7 bases between the germline ends.

CDR3 DNA sequence: TGTGCCAGCAGCCCGCTACAGGGGGCTACACAAGAGACCCAGTACTTC. Amino acid sequence: CASSPLQGATQETQYF. The chain combines TRBV14 with TRBJ2-5, with 9 positions matching TRBD1. The CDR3 covers 16 residues. Germline values: CDR1 SGHDN, CDR2 FVKESK. V shed 4 bases, J shed 2 bases, and the junction held 8 bases outside the gene matches.

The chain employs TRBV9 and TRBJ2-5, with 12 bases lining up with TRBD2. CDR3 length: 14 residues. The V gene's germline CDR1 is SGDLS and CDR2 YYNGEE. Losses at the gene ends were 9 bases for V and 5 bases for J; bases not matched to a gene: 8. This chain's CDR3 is CATPGTSGPETQYF. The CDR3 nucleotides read TGTGCCACCCCTGGGACTAGCGGGCCCGAGACCCAGTACTTC.

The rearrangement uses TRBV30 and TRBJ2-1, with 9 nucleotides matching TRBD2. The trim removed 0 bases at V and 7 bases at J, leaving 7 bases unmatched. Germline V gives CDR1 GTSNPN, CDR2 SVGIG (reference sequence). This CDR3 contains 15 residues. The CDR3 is CAWSVWSSGVNEQFF. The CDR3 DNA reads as TGTGCCTGGAGTGTTTGGTCTAGCGGGGTGAATGAGCAGTTCTTC.

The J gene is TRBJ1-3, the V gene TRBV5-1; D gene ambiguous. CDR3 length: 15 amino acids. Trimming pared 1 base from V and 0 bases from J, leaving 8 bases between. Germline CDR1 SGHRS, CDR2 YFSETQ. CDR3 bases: TGCGCCAGCAGCTTGTCCGGTTACTCTGGAAACACCATATATTTT. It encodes CASSLSGYSGNTIYF.

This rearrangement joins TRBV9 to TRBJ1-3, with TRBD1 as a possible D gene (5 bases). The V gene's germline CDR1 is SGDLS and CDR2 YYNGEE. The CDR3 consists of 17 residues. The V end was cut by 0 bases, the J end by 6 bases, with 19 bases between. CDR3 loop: CASSVDGLGGTKNTIYF. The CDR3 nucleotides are TGTGCCAGCAGCGTAGACGGACTGGGGGGGACCAAAAACACCATATATTTT. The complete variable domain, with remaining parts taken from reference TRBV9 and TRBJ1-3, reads DSGVTQTPKHLITATGQRVTLRCSPRSGDLSVYWYQQSLDQGLQFLIQYYNGEERAKGNILERFSAQQFPDLHSELNLSSLELGDSALYFCASSVDGLGGTKNTIYFGEGSWLTVV.

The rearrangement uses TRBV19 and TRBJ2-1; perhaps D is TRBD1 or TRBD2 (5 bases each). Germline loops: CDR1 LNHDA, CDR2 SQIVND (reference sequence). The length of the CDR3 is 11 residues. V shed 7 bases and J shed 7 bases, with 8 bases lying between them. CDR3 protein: CASTGGNEQFF. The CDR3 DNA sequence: TGTGCCAGTACTGGGGGAAATGAGCAGTTCTTC.

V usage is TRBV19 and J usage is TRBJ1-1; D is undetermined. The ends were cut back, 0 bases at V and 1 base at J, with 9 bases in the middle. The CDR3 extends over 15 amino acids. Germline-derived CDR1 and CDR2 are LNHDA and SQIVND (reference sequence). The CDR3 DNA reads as TGTGCCAGTAGTATAGATCCCGCGGGGAACACTGAAGCTTTCTTT. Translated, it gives CASSIDPAGNTEAFF.

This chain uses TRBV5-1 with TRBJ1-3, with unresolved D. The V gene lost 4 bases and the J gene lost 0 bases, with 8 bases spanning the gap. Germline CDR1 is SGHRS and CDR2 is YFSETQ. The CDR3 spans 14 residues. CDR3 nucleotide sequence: TGCGCCAGCAGCCCGTCTTACTCTGGAAACACCATATATTTT. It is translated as CASSPSYSGNTIYF.

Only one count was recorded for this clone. CDR3 sequence: CASSIYRPYEGYTF. The CDR3 nucleotides are TGTGCCAGTAGTATCTACAGGCCCTACGAAGGCTACACCTTC. The V call is TRBV19, the J call TRBJ1-2, with TRBD1 as a possible D gene (5 bases). The CDR3 sequence is 14 residues long. Germline CDR1 and CDR2: LNHDA and SQIVND (reference sequence). Trimming shortened V by 3 bases and J by 8 bases, and 16 bases separated the two germline ends.

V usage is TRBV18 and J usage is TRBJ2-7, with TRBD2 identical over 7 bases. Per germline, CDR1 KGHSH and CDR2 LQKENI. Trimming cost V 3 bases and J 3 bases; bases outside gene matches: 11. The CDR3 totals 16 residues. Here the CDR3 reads CASSPIPGTKDYEQYF. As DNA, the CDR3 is TGTGCCAGCTCACCCATCCCCGGGACTAAGGACTACGAGCAGTACTTC. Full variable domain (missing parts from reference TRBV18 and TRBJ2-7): NAGVMQNPRHLVRRRGQEARLRCSPMKGHSHVYWYRQLPEEGLKFMVYLQKENIIDESGMPKERFSAEFPKEGPSILRIQQVVRGDSAAYFCASSPIPGTKDYEQYFGPGTRLTVT.

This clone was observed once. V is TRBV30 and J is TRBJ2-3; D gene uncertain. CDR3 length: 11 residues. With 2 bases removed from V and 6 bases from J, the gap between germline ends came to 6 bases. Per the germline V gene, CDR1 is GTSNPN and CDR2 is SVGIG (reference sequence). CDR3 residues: CAWSPSDTQYF. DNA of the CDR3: TGTGCCTGGAGTCCGTCGGATACGCAGTATTTT.

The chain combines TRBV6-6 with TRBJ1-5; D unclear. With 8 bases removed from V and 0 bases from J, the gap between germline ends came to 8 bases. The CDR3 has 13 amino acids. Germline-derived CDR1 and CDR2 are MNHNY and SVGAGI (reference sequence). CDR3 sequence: CASHSHSNQPQHF. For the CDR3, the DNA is TGTGCCAGCCATTCCCATAGCAATCAGCCCCAGCATTTT.

The CDR3 region is CASSQGEGRDTEAFF. The DNA of the CDR3 is TGCGCCAGCAGCCAAGGGGAGGGCAGGGACACTGAAGCTTTCTTT. The genes are TRBV4-1 and TRBJ1-1; D might be TRBD1 (5 bases). V shed 1 base and J shed 3 bases, with 12 bases lying between them. CDR1 is MGHRA, CDR2 YSYEKL, per germline. The CDR3 contains 15 residues.

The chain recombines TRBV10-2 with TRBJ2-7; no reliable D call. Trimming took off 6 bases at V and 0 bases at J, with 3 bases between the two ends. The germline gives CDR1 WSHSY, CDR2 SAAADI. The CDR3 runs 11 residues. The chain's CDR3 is CASSASYEQYF. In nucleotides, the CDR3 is TGCGCCAGCAGCGCCTCCTACGAGCAGTACTTC.

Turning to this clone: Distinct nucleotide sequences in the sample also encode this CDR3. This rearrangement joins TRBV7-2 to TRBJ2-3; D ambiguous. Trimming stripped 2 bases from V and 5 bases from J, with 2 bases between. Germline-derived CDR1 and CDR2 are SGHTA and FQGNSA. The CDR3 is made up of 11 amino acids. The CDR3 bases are TGTGCCAGCAGCTTAAAAGATACGCAGTATTTT. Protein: CASSLKDTQYF.

The CDR3 DNA reads TGTGCCAGCAGTGCCCCTAGCGGGGGAAGAGGTCAGCCCCAGCATTTT. Protein product: CASSAPSGGRGQPQHF. The gene calls are TRBV6-1 and TRBJ1-5, with a possible D match to TRBD1 (5 bases). CDR3 length: 16 residues. The V and J ends lost 4 bases and 6 bases respectively, with 19 bases between them. The germline V gene encodes CDR1 MNHNS and CDR2 SASEGT.

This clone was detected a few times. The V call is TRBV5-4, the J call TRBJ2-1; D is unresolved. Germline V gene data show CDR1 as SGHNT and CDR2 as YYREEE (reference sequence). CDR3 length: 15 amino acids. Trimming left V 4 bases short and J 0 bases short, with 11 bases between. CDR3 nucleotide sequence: TGTGCCAGCAGCCTAGACATCCTCTCCTACAATGAGCAGTTCTTC. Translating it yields CASSLDILSYNEQFF.

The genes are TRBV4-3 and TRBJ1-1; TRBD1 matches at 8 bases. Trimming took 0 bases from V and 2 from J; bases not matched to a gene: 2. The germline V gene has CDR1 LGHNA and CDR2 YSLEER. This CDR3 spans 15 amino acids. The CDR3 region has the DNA TGCGCCAGCAGCCAAGACACAGGGGGAAACACTGAAGCTTTCTTT. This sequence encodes CASSQDTGGNTEAFF.

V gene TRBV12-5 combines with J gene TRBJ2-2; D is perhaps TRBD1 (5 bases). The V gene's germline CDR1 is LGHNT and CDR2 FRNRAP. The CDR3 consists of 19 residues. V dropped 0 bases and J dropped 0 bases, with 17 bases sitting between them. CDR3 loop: CASGLVLGRDFANTGELFF. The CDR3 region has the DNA TGTGCTAGTGGTTTGGTACTCGGCAGGGATTTTGCGAACACCGGGGAGCTGTTTTTT.

Here the CDR3 reads CASSLVRQGGQPQHF. The CDR3 DNA reads as TGTGCCAGCAGCTTAGTAAGGCAGGGGGGTCAGCCCCAGCATTTT. This chain uses TRBV11-3 with TRBJ1-5; 7 bases are shared with TRBD1. V lost 1 base and J lost 6; bases outside the gene matches: 6. Germline values: CDR1 SGHNT, CDR2 YENEEA. This CDR3 region has 15 residues.